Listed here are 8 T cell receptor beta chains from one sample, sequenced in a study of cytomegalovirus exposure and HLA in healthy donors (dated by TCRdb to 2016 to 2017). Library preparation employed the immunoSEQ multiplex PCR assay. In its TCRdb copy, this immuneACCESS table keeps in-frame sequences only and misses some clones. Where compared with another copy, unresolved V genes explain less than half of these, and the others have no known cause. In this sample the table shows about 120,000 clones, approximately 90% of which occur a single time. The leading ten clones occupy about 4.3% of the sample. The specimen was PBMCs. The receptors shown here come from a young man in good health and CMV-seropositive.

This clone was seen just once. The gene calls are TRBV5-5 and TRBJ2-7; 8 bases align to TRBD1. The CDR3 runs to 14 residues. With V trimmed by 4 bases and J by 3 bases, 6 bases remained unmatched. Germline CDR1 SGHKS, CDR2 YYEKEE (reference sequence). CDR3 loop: CASSPGQANYEQYF. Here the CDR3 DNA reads TGTGCCAGCAGCCCGGGACAGGCCAACTACGAGCAGTACTTC.

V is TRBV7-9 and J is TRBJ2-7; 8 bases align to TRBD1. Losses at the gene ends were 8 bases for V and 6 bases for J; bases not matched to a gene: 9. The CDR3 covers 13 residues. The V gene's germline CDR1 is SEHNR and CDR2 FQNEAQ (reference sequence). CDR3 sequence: CASVLRGRPEQYF. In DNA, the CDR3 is TGTGCCAGCGTCCTCAGGGGGCGCCCCGAGCAGTACTTC.

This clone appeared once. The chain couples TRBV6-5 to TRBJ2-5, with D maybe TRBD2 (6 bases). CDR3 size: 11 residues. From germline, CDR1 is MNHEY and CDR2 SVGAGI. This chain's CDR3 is CAWRGAGHRYF. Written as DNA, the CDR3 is TGTGCATGGCGGGGTGCAGGGCACCGGTACTTC.

This chain's CDR3 is CASSLEGQAAYEQYF. CDR3 bases: TGTGCCAGCAGCTTGGAAGGACAGGCTGCCTACGAGCAGTACTTC. The chain links TRBV5-4 to TRBJ2-7, with 7 bases identical to TRBD1. V shed 0 bases, J shed 2 bases, and the junction held 5 bases outside the gene matches. From germline, CDR1 is SGHNT and CDR2 YYREEE (reference sequence). The CDR3 contains 15 residues.

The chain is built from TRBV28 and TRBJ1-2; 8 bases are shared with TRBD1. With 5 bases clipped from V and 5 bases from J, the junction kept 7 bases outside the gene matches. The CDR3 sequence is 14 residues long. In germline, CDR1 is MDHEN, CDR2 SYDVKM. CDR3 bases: TGTGCCAGCAGTCTCAGGGGGCGCATTTATGGCTACACCTTC. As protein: CASSLRGRIYGYTF.

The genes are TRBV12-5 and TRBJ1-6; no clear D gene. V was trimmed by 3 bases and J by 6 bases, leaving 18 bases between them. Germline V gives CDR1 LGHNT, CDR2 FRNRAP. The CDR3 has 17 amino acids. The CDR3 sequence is CASGFLGIDGLNSPLHF. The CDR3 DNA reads TGTGCTAGTGGTTTCTTGGGCATTGACGGCCTTAATTCACCCCTCCACTTT.

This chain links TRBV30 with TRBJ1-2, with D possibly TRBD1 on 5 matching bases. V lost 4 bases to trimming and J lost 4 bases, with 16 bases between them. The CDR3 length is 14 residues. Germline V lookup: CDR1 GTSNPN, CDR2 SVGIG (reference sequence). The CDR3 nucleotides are TGTGCCTGGAACCCTAGACAGACCTCCTATGGCTACACCTTC. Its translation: CAWNPRQTSYGYTF.

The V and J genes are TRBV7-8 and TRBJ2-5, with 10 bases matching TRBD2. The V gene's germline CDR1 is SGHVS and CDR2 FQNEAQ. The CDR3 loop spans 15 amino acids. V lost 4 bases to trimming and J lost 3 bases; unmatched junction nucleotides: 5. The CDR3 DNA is TGTGCCAGCAGCTCTAGCGGGGGCGCCAAAGAGACCCAGTACTTC. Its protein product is CASSSSGGAKETQYF.